This T cell receptor (beta chain) was profiled in a study of T cells in Graves' hyperthyroidism and ophthalmopathy. The wider study: At initial diagnosis, before any treatment had begun, peripheral blood was obtained.

Per germline, CDR1 DFQATT and CDR2 SNEGSKA (reference sequence). V lost 0 bases and J 4 bases, leaving 7 bases between the germline ends. The CDR3 contains 13 residues. This clonotype was counted many times. Its antigen is undetermined. The CDR3 regions of TCR beta were amplified from RNA transcripts. First-round RT-PCR of the TCR CDR3 relied on the HTBI primer set. TCRdb re-called the multiplex PCR reads through MiXCR, storing one row per CDR3 protein. Among around 290,000 distinct CDR3 sequences listed, 12% to 15% were seen once. Hyperthyroidism patients were newly diagnosed, had disease duration under 2 months, and were aged 18 to 65 years. Findings and limits, study-wide: A model built on 13 V-J features separated ophthalmopathy from stable hyperthyroidism. Peripheral blood also featured most of the thyroid clonotypes expanded above 0.001.

This TCR came from a woman aged 40 to 50 with Graves' hyperthyroidism. J is TRBJ2-1 and V is TRBV20-1; D call uncertain. The sample was blood. In DNA, the CDR3 is TGCAGTGCTAGAGATCTGACGTACAATGAGCAGTTCTTC. It specifies CSARDLTYNEQFF.